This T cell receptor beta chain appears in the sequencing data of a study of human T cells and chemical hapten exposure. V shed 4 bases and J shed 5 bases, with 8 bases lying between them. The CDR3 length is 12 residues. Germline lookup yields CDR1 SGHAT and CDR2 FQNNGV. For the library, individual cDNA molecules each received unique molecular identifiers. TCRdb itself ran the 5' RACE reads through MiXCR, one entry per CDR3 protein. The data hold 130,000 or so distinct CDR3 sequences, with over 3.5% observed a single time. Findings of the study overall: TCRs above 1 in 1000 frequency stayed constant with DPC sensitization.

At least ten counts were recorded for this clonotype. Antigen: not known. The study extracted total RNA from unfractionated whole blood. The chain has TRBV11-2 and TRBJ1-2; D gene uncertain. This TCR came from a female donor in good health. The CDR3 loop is CASSSAEYGYTF. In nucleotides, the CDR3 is TGTGCCAGCAGCTCCGCAGAATATGGCTACACCTTC.